This TCR beta chain was recorded in a study of blood T cell repertoires in COVID-19. About the research overall: Samples of COVID-19 (acute and convalescent) were obtained from the United States, Italy and Spain. PBMCs, B-cell-depleted T cells, or T cells provided the cDNA or gDNA that made up the material.

Between the trimmed V and J ends, which lost 2 bases and 5 bases, there was a span of 5 bases. In germline, CDR1 is GTSNPN, CDR2 SVGIG (reference sequence). The CDR3 has 11 residues. Authors' methods: Amplification of reference gene primers was used by the study to estimate nucleated cell counts. Sequencing was performed with immunoSEQ multiplex PCR; in TCRdb, only in-frame clones are kept and a portion is missing. The DNA gave D and trimming, while V, J and clone size come from that table. The sample has roughly 90,000 clones, around four fifths seen once; the top ten hold 15% to 20%. The chain recombines TRBV30 with TRBJ2-3, with no clear D. The TCR comes from a human donor in a cohort sampled during active COVID-19. What was sequenced was peripheral blood. CDR3 nucleotide sequence: TGTGCCTGGAGTCCGCGAGATACGCAGTATTTT. As protein: CAWSPRDTQYF.